A single sample is the source of the 29 T cell receptor beta chains below, sequenced in a study of OX40 agonist ivuxolimab in advanced cancers. The protocol was immunoSEQ multiplex PCR, while the TCRdb copy is restricted to in-frame clones and leaves out a portion. This table holds approximately 70,000 clones, 70% to 80% found once. The sample in question was CD4+ or CD8+ T cells sorted from blood, obtained in a trial of the OX40 agonist ivuxolimab. Receptors were obtained from an adult with an advanced solid tumor such as melanoma, head and neck, liver or kidney cancer.

Points on this clone: Other nucleotide sequences from this sample produce the same CDR3. V usage is TRBV6-6 and J usage is TRBJ2-5; 7 nucleotides match TRBD1. This CDR3 has 13 amino acids. Germline V lookup: CDR1 MNHNY, CDR2 SVGAGI (reference sequence). The V segment lost 6 bases and the J segment 2 bases; nucleotides outside the gene matches: 3. As DNA, the CDR3 is TGTGCCAGCAGCTCGGGACAGCAAGAGACCCAGTACTTC. This sequence encodes CASSSGQQETQYF.

The V gene is TRBV6-1, the J gene TRBJ2-4, with 11 bases fitting TRBD2. Trimming took 5 bases from V and 6 from J; bases not matched to a gene: 6. Germline V gene sequence: CDR1 MNHNS, CDR2 SASEGT. The CDR3 has 15 residues. CDR3 sequence: CASSIAGGFGNIQYF. The DNA for the CDR3 is TGTGCCAGCAGTATAGCGGGGGGGTTCGGAAACATTCAGTACTTC.

The chain employs TRBV30 and TRBJ2-2; unclear D gene. The germline CDR1 and CDR2 sequences are GTSNPN and SVGIG (reference sequence). The CDR3 has 12 residues. The V gene lost 3 bases and the J gene lost 4 bases, with 6 bases spanning the gap. CDR3 sequence reads: CAWRVTTGELFF. The DNA of the CDR3 is TGTGCCTGGAGAGTGACCACCGGGGAGCTGTTTTTT.

This clone was counted once. V usage is TRBV6-5 and J usage is TRBJ1-4; TRBD1 is a possible D gene (5 bases). The V end lost 6 bases, the J end lost 7 bases, and 18 bases lay between the germline ends. Germline assignment: CDR1 MNHEY and CDR2 SVGAGI. CDR3 length: 15 amino acids. The CDR3 here is CASRDQNWGGEKLFF. The CDR3 DNA reads TGTGCCAGCAGGGACCAAAATTGGGGGGGTGAAAAACTGTTTTTT.

The chain recombines TRBV11-3 with TRBJ2-1; TRBD2 matches at 13 bases. The CDR3 loop spans 16 amino acids. V was clipped by 5 bases and J by 6 bases; unmatched bases: 7. The germline gives CDR1 SGHNT, CDR2 YENEEA. The CDR3 spells CASSPRLAGGINEQFF. The CDR3, as DNA: TGTGCCAGCAGCCCGCGACTAGCGGGAGGCATCAATGAGCAGTTCTTC.

The rearrangement links TRBV27 to TRBJ2-5; possibly TRBD2 for D (5 bases). V lost 1 base, J lost 7 bases, and 19 bases lay in between. CDR1 is MNHEY and CDR2 is SMNVEV in the germline V gene (reference sequence). The CDR3 length is 16 residues. Here the CDR3 DNA reads TGTGCCAGCAGTTTATATTCGTCGGACTCGATTGGGACCCAGTACTTC. Its translation: CASSLYSSDSIGTQYF.

The rearrangement links TRBV19 to TRBJ2-3; no clear D. This CDR3 spans 14 amino acids. V was cut by 2 bases and J by 5 bases, with 11 bases left in between. The germline V gene encodes CDR1 LNHDA and CDR2 SQIVND (reference sequence). The CDR3 bases are TGTGCCAGTAGTATAAAGGAAAGAGAAGATACGCAGTATTTT. It is translated as CASSIKEREDTQYF.

As regards this clone: One end of the junction does not line up with germline, which may come from a read error. V usage is TRBV7-2 and J usage is TRBJ2-1, with D possibly matching TRBD2 (6 bases). The CDR3 spans 14 residues. Germline-derived CDR1 and CDR2 are SGHTA and FQGNSA. The CDR3 reads CASSSTAGNNAQFF. CDR3 nucleotides: TGTGCCAGCAGCTCCACTGCGGGGAACAATGCGCAGTTCTTC. Filled out from reference TRBV7-2 and TRBJ2-1, the complete variable domain reads GAGVSQSPSNKVTEKGKDVELRCDPISGHTALYWYRQSLGQGLEFLIYFQGNSAPDKSGLPSDRFSAERTGGSVSTLTIQRTQQEDSAVYLCASSSTAGNNAQFFGPGTRLTVL.

This clone was detected only once. The V gene is TRBV4-1, the J gene TRBJ2-5; 8 nucleotides align to TRBD2. Germline lookup yields CDR1 MGHRA and CDR2 YSYEKL. This CDR3 comprises 22 residues. V lost 0 bases to trimming and J lost 0 bases; unmatched junction nucleotides: 21. As DNA, the CDR3 is TGCGCCAGCAGCCAAGATTTCGCCGTAGGGCTAGCGGGCGCCCGTAACCAAGAGACCCAGTACTTC. Translation: CASSQDFAVGLAGARNQETQYF.

CDR3 coding DNA: TGTGCCTGGAGTTGGGGGGAGGGGTCCTACGAGCAGTACTTC. Translated, it gives CAWSWGEGSYEQYF. This rearrangement joins TRBV30 to TRBJ2-7; TRBD2 matches at 7 bases. Trimming at V came to 2 bases and at J to 1 base, leaving 5 bases not matched to a gene. This CDR3 has 14 residues. CDR1 is GTSNPN and CDR2 is SVGIG in the germline V gene (reference sequence). Full variable domain (rest looked up from reference TRBV30 and TRBJ2-7): SQTIHQWPATLVQPVGSPLSLECTVEGTSNPNLYWYRQAAGRGLQLLFYSVGIGQISSEVPQNLSASRPQDRQFILSSKKLLLSDSGFYLCAWSWGEGSYEQYFGPGTRLTVT.

The J gene is TRBJ2-1, the V gene TRBV6-5, with 10 bases aligning to TRBD1. This CDR3 has 14 amino acids. Trimming cost V 6 bases and J 3 bases; bases outside gene matches: 2. Germline-derived CDR1 and CDR2 are MNHEY and SVGAGI. The CDR3 loop reads CASSRTGGYNEQFF. CDR3 bases: TGTGCCAGCAGCCGGACAGGGGGCTACAATGAGCAGTTCTTC.

The CDR3 spells CASSLAGASGSYEQYF. For the CDR3, the DNA is TGTGCCAGCAGCTTAGCAGGGGCCAGCGGGAGCTACGAGCAGTACTTC. This rearrangement joins TRBV7-9 to TRBJ2-7; 8 nucleotides match TRBD2. Germline assignment: CDR1 SEHNR and CDR2 FQNEAQ (reference sequence). The CDR3 extends over 16 amino acids. Trimming took 0 bases from V and 3 from J; bases not matched to a gene: 7. Drawing the rest from reference TRBV7-9 and TRBJ2-7, the complete variable domain is DTGVSQNPRHKITKRGQNVTFRCDPISEHNRLYWYRQTLGQGPEFLTYFQNEAQLEKSRLLSDRFSAERPKGSFSTLEIQRTEQGDSAMYLCASSLAGASGSYEQYFGPGTRLTVT.

The chain employs TRBV7-2 and TRBJ1-2; 7 bases match TRBD1. CDR3 length: 14 residues. Looked up from germline, CDR1 is SGHTA and CDR2 is FQGNSA. With 5 bases clipped from V and 4 bases from J, the junction kept 7 bases outside the gene matches. CDR3 loop: CASSGRTGLYGYTF. The CDR3 bases are TGTGCCAGCAGCGGAAGGACAGGCCTCTATGGCTACACCTTC.

The chain links TRBV29-1 to TRBJ2-3, with unresolved D. Trimming stripped 3 bases from V and 2 bases from J, with 9 bases between. Germline V gene sequence: CDR1 SQVTM, CDR2 ANQGSEA. The CDR3 length is 13 residues. CDR3 nucleotides: TGCAGCGTTGAGGGCAGCCACACAGATACGCAGTATTTT. It specifies CSVEGSHTDTQYF.

With regard to this clone: Other nucleotide sequences from this sample produce the same CDR3. The J gene is TRBJ2-3, the V gene TRBV5-6, with 11 bases fitting TRBD2. V dropped 2 bases and J dropped 1; count of bases not matched to a gene: 0. Germline values: CDR1 SGHDT, CDR2 YYEEEE. This CDR3 spans 15 amino acids. The CDR3 sequence is CASSLLAGGTDTQYF. CDR3 nucleotide sequence: TGTGCCAGCAGCTTACTAGCGGGGGGCACAGATACGCAGTATTTT.

The chain uses TRBV10-2 and TRBJ1-2; 7 nucleotides agree with TRBD1. Germline values: CDR1 WSHSY, CDR2 SAAADI. The CDR3 spans 14 residues. V gave up 10 bases and J gave up 5 bases; unmatched junction bases: 13. The DNA for the CDR3 is TGCGCCACCACGAGGGGGACAGAGCAATATGGCTACACCTTC. Protein sequence: CATTRGTEQYGYTF.

J is TRBJ2-1 and V is TRBV5-1; 14 bases fit TRBD2. The CDR3 totals 16 residues. With V trimmed by 3 bases and J by 6 bases, 5 bases remained unmatched. Germline V lookup: CDR1 SGHRS, CDR2 YFSETQ. The CDR3: CASSSGTSGGINEQFF. The CDR3 DNA is TGCGCCAGCAGCTCGGGGACTAGCGGGGGTATCAATGAGCAGTTCTTC.

Here the CDR3 reads CASSPFQWGYEQFF. Written as DNA, the CDR3 is TGTGCCAGCAGCCCATTCCAGTGGGGCTATGAGCAGTTCTTC. This chain joins TRBV11-2 and TRBJ2-1, with D possibly TRBD1 on 5 matching bases. CDR1 and CDR2 from the germline V gene are SGHAT and FQNNGV. The CDR3 runs to 14 residues. Between the trimmed V and J ends, which lost 5 bases and 8 bases, there was a span of 16 bases. The variable domain in full, with the rest retrieved from reference TRBV11-2 and TRBJ2-1, is EAGVAQSPRYKIIEKRQSVAFWCNPISGHATLYWYQQILGQGPKLLIQFQNNGVVDDSQLPKDRFSAERLKGVDSTLKIQPAKLEDSAVYLCASSPFQWGYEQFFGPGTRLTVL.

The chain has TRBV5-1 and TRBJ2-3; 10 positions agree with TRBD2. This CDR3 contains 18 residues. The germline CDR1 and CDR2 sequences are SGHRS and YFSETQ. J was trimmed by 0 bases and V by 4 bases; bases with no gene match: 11. The CDR3 loop is CASSAKRTSGPSTDTQYF. The CDR3 DNA reads as TGCGCCAGCAGCGCTAAGAGGACTAGCGGACCTAGCACAGATACGCAGTATTTT.

The chain recombines TRBV10-3 with TRBJ2-7, with a weak D call TRBD1 (5 bases). The CDR3 runs to 13 residues. In germline, CDR1 is ENHRY, CDR2 SYGVKD. Trimming pared 11 bases from V and 7 bases from J, leaving 21 bases between. Here the CDR3 reads CAVKGSGTEEQYF. Here the CDR3 DNA reads TGTGCCGTAAAGGGGTCCGGTACGGAAGAGCAGTACTTC.

This chain uses TRBV5-4 with TRBJ2-7; perhaps D is TRBD1 or TRBD2 (7 bases each). The CDR3 has 16 amino acids. Germline loops: CDR1 SGHNT, CDR2 YYREEE (reference sequence). V lost 7 bases, J lost 0 bases, and 20 bases lay in between. As DNA, the CDR3 is TGTGCCAGCGAAACTCAGCGGGACAGTAGCTCCTACGAGCAGTACTTC. Residues: CASETQRDSSSYEQYF.

The genes are TRBV28 and TRBJ2-7; no reliable D call. The CDR3 is made up of 15 amino acids. CDR1 and CDR2 (germline): MDHEN, SYDVKM. V was cut by 7 bases and J by 9 bases, with 25 bases left in between. The CDR3 nucleotides read TGTGCCAGCATCCAATTAAGACACGGAATACGATTGCAGTACTTC. This codes for CASIQLRHGIRLQYF. Full variable domain (remainder filled in from reference TRBV28 and TRBJ2-7): DVKVTQSSRYLVKRTGEKVFLECVQDMDHENMFWYRQDPGLGLRLIYFSYDVKMKEKGDIPEGYSVSREKKERFSLILESASTNQTSMYLCASIQLRHGIRLQYFGPGTRLTVT.

V gene TRBV6-5 combines with J gene TRBJ1-2; 9 nucleotides agree with TRBD1. The J segment lost 5 bases and the V segment lost 5 bases, leaving 6 bases of the junction unmatched. The CDR3 contains 14 residues. CDR1 and CDR2 (germline): MNHEY, SVGAGI. The CDR3 spells CASSPPGQGYGYTF. Written as DNA, the CDR3 is TGTGCCAGCAGTCCCCCGGGACAGGGATATGGCTACACCTTC.

This chain connects TRBV5-4 to TRBJ1-6, with TRBD1 matching 8 bases. The CDR3 has 17 residues. With 4 bases clipped from V and 10 bases from J, the junction kept 16 bases outside the gene matches. The germline V gene encodes CDR1 SGHNT and CDR2 YYREEE (reference sequence). The CDR3: CASSTHQGAAGLSPLHF. In nucleotides, the CDR3 is TGTGCCAGCAGCACACACCAGGGGGCTGCAGGCCTGTCACCCCTCCACTTT.

CDR3 in DNA: TGTGCCAGCTCACTTTCTACTAGCTCCTACGAGCAGTACTTC. It encodes CASSLSTSSYEQYF. The V and J genes are TRBV18 and TRBJ2-7, with D possibly matching TRBD2 (5 bases). CDR1 KGHSH and CDR2 LQKENI come from the germline V gene. V lost 4 bases and J 0 bases, leaving 10 bases between the germline ends. The CDR3 spans 14 residues.

Of note for this clone: An end of the junction does not agree with germline; a read error may underlie this. The chain uses TRBV18 and TRBJ2-7; the D gene is possibly TRBD1 (6 bases). The CDR3 consists of 15 residues. Germline V lookup: CDR1 KGHSH, CDR2 LQKENI. In DNA, the CDR3 is TGTGCCAGCTCCCCACCCCGGGGACACGTATACGAGCAGTACTTC. Translation gives CASSPPRGHVYEQYF.

A few counts support this clone. This sequence joins TRBV11-2 and TRBJ2-1, with a possible D match to TRBD2 (6 bases). Germline V gene sequence: CDR1 SGHAT, CDR2 FQNNGV. The CDR3 length is 16 residues. V lost 5 bases and J 0 bases, leaving 14 bases between the germline ends. CDR3 in DNA: TGTGCCAGCAGCACCCTCGGGGGAAGCTCCTACAATGAGCAGTTCTTC. This sequence encodes CASSTLGGSSYNEQFF.

This clone was detected ten times or more. The J gene is TRBJ1-1, the V gene TRBV2; D perhaps matches TRBD1 (5 bases). The CDR3 runs to 15 residues. V lost 1 base and J lost 3, with 12 bases in between. CDR1 and CDR2 (germline): SNHLY, FYNNEI. The CDR3: CASSEVGDEDTEAFF. Written as DNA, the CDR3 is TGTGCCAGCAGTGAAGTCGGGGACGAGGACACTGAAGCTTTCTTT. The full variable domain, in which reference TRBV2 and TRBJ1-1 provide the parts outside the CDR3, is EPEVTQTPSHQVTQMGQEVILRCVPISNHLYFYWYRQILGQKVEFLVSFYNNEISEKSEIFDDQFSVERPDGSNFTLKIRSTKLEDSAMYFCASSEVGDEDTEAFFGQGTRLTVV.

The chain couples TRBV5-1 to TRBJ2-7; 9 nucleotides align to TRBD2. J was trimmed by 3 bases and V by 0 bases; bases with no gene match: 7. From germline, CDR1 is SGHRS and CDR2 YFSETQ. The CDR3 consists of 16 residues. The CDR3 DNA reads TGCGCCAGCAGCTTGGTAAGGACTAGCGACTTCTACGAGCAGTACTTC. Residues: CASSLVRTSDFYEQYF.